This T cell receptor (beta chain) emerged from a study of regulatory T cells in long-lasting Graves disease. Whole-study results and caveats: Persistent cases favored TRBV28, TRBJ1-2 and TRBJ2-5. Those with persistent disease had in common more public clonotypes (about 3,000) than new patients (approximately 890). Patients whose Graves' disease persisted exhibited lower TCR diversity than those newly diagnosed.

Time point of the sample: persistent/refractory GD, antithyroid drugs over 5 years with positive TRAb. PBMCs were the source of the RNA used for TCR sequencing. Sequencing libraries for TCR beta were prepared with iRepertoire HTBI primers and Arm-PCR of CDR3 regions. Via MiXCR, TCRdb re-called the multiplex PCR reads, giving one row per CDR3 protein. The sample has fewer than 600,000 distinct CDR3 sequences; 22% are singletons. Details on this clonotype: Its antigen is not known.

Germline V gene lookup returns CDR1 GTSNPN and CDR2 SVGIG (reference sequence). V dropped 5 bases and J dropped 7 bases, with 17 bases sitting between them. The CDR3 is made up of 14 amino acids. Here the sequenced sample was peripheral blood mononuclear cells (PBMCs), taken when the disease was refractory, from a patient treated with antithyroid drugs. The chain links TRBV30 to TRBJ2-2, with D perhaps TRBD2 (7 bases). This TCR derives from a female donor with Graves disease. The CDR3 DNA is TGTGCCTGGGGTCTCGGGGGGCTGGGCGGGGAGCTGTTTTTT. The encoded protein is CAWGLGGLGGELFF.